This T cell receptor beta chain comes out of a study of T cells in localized non-small cell lung cancer. Germline CDR1 SGHAT, CDR2 FQNNGV. The V end was cut by 2 bases, the J end by 5 bases, with 9 bases between. The CDR3 has 13 amino acids. This table comes from immunoSEQ multiplex PCR, and its TCRdb copy is limited to in-frame clones, with some not included. The sample shows around 20,000 clones, more than 75% of them seen only once. The receptor comes from a woman aged 40 to 75 with stage II squamous cell lung carcinoma. The V call is TRBV11-2, the J call TRBJ1-2, with unresolved D. The sequences come from PBMCs, collected before any cancer treatment. CDR3 sequence: CASSLRAAYGYTF. The CDR3 nucleotides read TGTGCCAGCAGCTTACGGGCAGCTTATGGCTACACCTTC.